A selection of T cell receptor beta chains follows, all from one sample in a study of shared clonotypes between healthy human individuals. Measured with immunoSEQ multiplex PCR; TCRdb has only the in-frame clones, and not every one. The profile shows roughly 810,000 clones, 96% of them singletons. The sequenced sample consisted of naive CD8+ T cells sorted from blood. The origin of the receptors is a man aged 25-40 years in good health. Both conserved end residues are part of each CDR3. Each record gives: clone size, CDR3 length, J gene, V gene, D gene, CDR3 protein, CDR3 DNA. D genes are given only for firm matches. Expanded clones are given a class, and other clones once, few, many or no size at all.

>NA|12|TRBJ2-7|TRBV7-9|NA
CAIAGGTYEQYF
TGTGCCATCGCAGGGGGGACCTACGAGCAGTACTTC
>NA|17|TRBJ2-2|TRBV21-1|NA
CANTGLAGRTNTGELFF
TGTGCCAACACCGGACTAGCGGGAAGAACGAACACCGGGGAGCTGTTTTTT
>NA|12|TRBJ2-1|TRBV7-9|NA
CASSRDSNEQFF
TGTGCCAGCAGCCGTGATAGTAATGAGCAGTTCTTC
>few|17|TRBJ2-1|TRBV14|TRBD2
CASSQDPGLAGIVEQFF
TGTGCCAGCAGCCAAGACCCTGGACTAGCGGGAATCGTTGAGCAGTTCTTC
>NA|15|TRBJ1-2|TRBV4-3|NA
CASSQGARSREGYTF
TGCGCCAGCAGCCAGGGGGCGCGGTCAAGAGAAGGCTACACCTTC
>NA|16|TRBJ2-1|TRBV5-1|TRBD2
CASSLKAGGGSNEQFF
TGCGCCAGCAGCTTGAAGGCGGGCGGGGGGTCTAATGAGCAGTTCTTC
>NA|15|TRBJ2-5|TRBV7-9|TRBD2
CASSISGTRQGDQYF
TGTGCCAGCAGCATATCCGGGACTAGGCAAGGCGACCAGTACTTC
>once|17|TRBJ2-3|TRBV11-2|TRBD2
CASSLGLGLDMTDTQYF
TGTGCCAGCAGCTTAGGCCTTGGACTAGATATGACAGATACGCAGTATTTT
>NA|14|TRBJ1-1|TRBV4-2|NA
CASSQVAANTEAFF
TGTGCCAGCAGCCAAGTGGCCGCAAACACTGAAGCTTTCTTT
>NA|17|TRBJ2-1|TRBV18|TRBD2
CASSPGTSGKPYNEQFF
TGTGCCAGCTCACCTGGGACTAGCGGGAAGCCCTACAATGAGCAGTTCTTC
>NA|14|TRBJ2-1|TRBV7-9|NA
CASSLTSNGGEQFF
TGTGCCAGCAGCTTAACCAGCAATGGGGGTGAGCAGTTCTTC
>NA|14|TRBJ2-3|TRBV28|NA
CASSLLSGTDTQYF
TGTGCCAGCAGTTTATTGTCGGGCACAGATACGCAGTATTTT
>NA|15|TRBJ2-1|TRBV10-3|TRBD2
CAIRALVAGDSEQFF
TGTGCCATCAGGGCGTTGGTAGCGGGAGACAGTGAGCAGTTCTTC
>NA|14|TRBJ1-1|TRBV27|TRBD1
CASSRTGRFTEAFF
TGTGCCAGCAGCCGGACAGGGCGTTTCACTGAAGCTTTCTTT
>NA|17|TRBJ1-5|TRBV11-3|TRBD1
CASSFRGGTGRNQPQHF
TGTGCCAGCAGCTTTAGGGGTGGGACAGGCCGCAATCAGCCCCAGCATTTT
>NA|16|TRBJ2-3|TRBV7-8|NA
CASSFPGSRGTDTQYF
TGTGCCAGCAGCTTTCCCGGGTCCCGGGGCACAGATACGCAGTATTTT
>few|16|TRBJ2-5|TRBV30|NA
CAWRTTTTGYQETQYF
TGTGCCTGGAGAACTACAACTACAGGCTATCAAGAGACCCAGTACTTC
>NA|13|TRBJ2-5|TRBV27|NA
CASSPSGEETQYF
TGTGCCAGCAGTCCATCGGGCGAAGAGACCCAGTACTTC
>NA|14|TRBJ2-2|TRBV11-2|NA
CASSKGPYTGELFF
TGTGCCAGCAGCAAGGGACCTTATACCGGGGAGCTGTTTTTT
>once|15|TRBJ2-5|TRBV10-3|NA
CAISHAPGGAETQYF
TGTGCCATCAGCCATGCCCCTGGGGGGGCTGAGACCCAGTACTTC
>NA|19|TRBJ1-1|TRBV27|NA
CASSFSWRRGGSNTEEAFF
TGTGCCAGCAGTTTTTCCTGGCGTCGCGGGGGGTCGAACACTGAGGAAGCTTTCTTT
>NA|14|TRBJ2-3|TRBV15|TRBD1
CATSRGQGTDTQYF
TGTGCCACCAGCCGGGGACAGGGGACAGATACGCAGTATTTT
>once|13|TRBJ1-1|TRBV7-6|NA
CASSSNMNTEAFF
TGTGCCAGCAGCTCTAATATGAACACTGAAGCTTTCTTT
>NA|15|TRBJ2-1|TRBV13|NA
CASSLAIRGRDEQFF
TGTGCCAGCAGCTTAGCAATTAGGGGACGGGATGAGCAGTTCTTC
>NA|13|TRBJ2-7|TRBV6-1|TRBD1
CASRAGTDVEQYF
TGTGCCAGCCGGGCCGGGACAGATGTCGAGCAGTACTTC
>NA|15|TRBJ2-2|TRBV5-1|TRBD1
CASSHGTGGTGELFF
TGCGCCAGCAGCCATGGGACAGGGGGCACCGGGGAGCTGTTTTTT
>NA|17|TRBJ2-3|TRBV28|NA
CASSLPRLDGSPDTQYF
TGTGCCAGCAGTCTCCCCAGACTAGACGGGAGCCCAGATACGCAGTATTTT
>NA|13|TRBJ2-3|TRBV6-5|NA
CASSYTMGNTQYF
TGTGCCAGCAGTTATACCATGGGAAATACGCAGTATTTT
>NA|12|TRBJ2-1|TRBV29-1|NA
CSVEYRYNEQFF
TGCAGCGTTGAATACAGGTACAATGAGCAGTTCTTC
>once|15|TRBJ1-1|TRBV28|TRBD1
CASSLWTGENTEAFF
TGTGCCAGCAGTTTATGGACAGGGGAGAACACTGAAGCTTTCTTT
>NA|15|TRBJ1-1|TRBV7-9|NA
CASEGLGRDTFEAFF
TGTGCCAGCGAGGGTTTGGGAAGGGATACTTTTGAAGCTTTCTTT
>NA|15|TRBJ2-7|TRBV6-1|NA
CASSSQTPSDLEQYF
TGTGCCAGCAGTTCCCAGACTCCTTCTGATCTGGAGCAGTACTTC
>NA|13|TRBJ2-2|TRBV7-9|NA
CASSGPYTGELFF
TGTGCCAGCAGCGGACCCTATACCGGGGAGCTGTTTTTT
>NA|13|TRBJ2-3|TRBV28|NA
CASSLLGGDTQYF
TGTGCCAGCAGTTTATTGGGAGGAGATACGCAGTATTTT
>NA|14|TRBJ2-2|TRBV2|NA
CASVGLLNTGELFF
TGTGCCAGCGTGGGACTCCTTAACACCGGGGAGCTGTTTTTT
>NA|13|TRBJ2-1|TRBV5-1|TRBD2
CASMASGYNEQFF
TGCGCCAGCATGGCTAGCGGGTACAATGAGCAGTTCTTC
>NA|15|TRBJ1-1|TRBV27|TRBD1
CASSMTTGTGTEAFF
TGTGCCAGCAGTATGACGACAGGGACGGGCACTGAAGCTTTCTTT
>NA|14|TRBJ2-7|TRBV6-1|TRBD1
CASRTGTGSYEQYF
TGTGCCAGCAGGACCGGGACAGGCTCCTACGAGCAGTACTTC
>NA|12|TRBJ2-7|TRBV2|NA
CASSEKTDSSLF
TGTGCCAGCAGTGAGAAGACCGACAGTAGCCTCTTC
>NA|12|TRBJ2-5|TRBV29-1|TRBD2
CSTGGRAETQYF
TGCAGCACGGGCGGGAGGGCTGAGACCCAGTACTTC
>NA|18|TRBJ1-3|TRBV5-5|TRBD1
CASSKEGVWDRGYNTIYF
TGTGCCAGCAGCAAGGAAGGGGTCTGGGACAGGGGTTACAACACCATATATTTT
>NA|12|TRBJ2-7|TRBV6-1|NA
CASSGLSYEQYF
TGTGCCAGCAGTGGCCTGTCCTACGAGCAGTACTTC
>NA|13|TRBJ1-2|TRBV6-5|NA
CASSSIRGDGYTF
TGTGCCAGCAGTTCTATCAGGGGTGATGGCTACACCTTC
>NA|14|TRBJ2-1|TRBV4-3|TRBD2
CASILGTPRGGQFF
TGCGCCAGCATCCTAGGGACCCCTCGGGGGGGGCAGTTCTTC
>NA|16|TRBJ2-5|TRBV28|NA
CASSPRQERYQETQYF
TGTGCCAGCAGTCCCCGACAGGAGCGGTACCAAGAGACCCAGTACTTC